Below are 3 T cell receptor beta chains sequenced from a single sample in a study of T cell repertoires in ileal Crohn's disease. Indicated time point: proximal margin of the surgical specimen (macroscopically non-inflamed). Profiling relied on immunoSEQ multiplex PCR, and the TCRdb table lists in-frame clones only, not all of them. Of roughly 7,200 clones listed, roughly 78% are singletons. The source material was ileal tissue. Receptor source: an adult with Crohn's disease.

The chain recombines TRBV5-6 with TRBJ2-7; D is perhaps TRBD2 (6 bases). CDR1 is SGHDT and CDR2 is YYEEEE in the germline V gene. The ends were cut back, 4 bases at V and 7 bases at J, with 12 bases in the middle. The CDR3 is made up of 12 amino acids. The CDR3 is CASSLAGNEQYF. CDR3 sequence (DNA): TGTGCCAGCAGCCTGGCGGGGAATGAGCAGTACTTC.

The CDR3 loop is CASSLELAGYNEQFF. The CDR3 DNA follows: TGTGCCAGCAGCTTGGAACTAGCGGGATACAATGAGCAGTTCTTC. The chain combines TRBV5-4 with TRBJ2-1; 10 positions agree with TRBD2. The CDR3 extends over 15 amino acids. The germline gives CDR1 SGHNT, CDR2 YYREEE (reference sequence). V lost 0 bases and J lost 4; bases outside the gene matches: 1.

This clone has only one observation. The chain recombines TRBV7-2 with TRBJ2-1; D not resolved. Germline values: CDR1 SGHTA, CDR2 FQGNSA. The CDR3 length is 15 residues. V lost 5 bases and J lost 9, with 20 bases in between. CDR3 nucleotide sequence: TGTGCCAGCAGCCAGGATGTCGCCCGATATAGTGAGCAGTTCTTC. Protein product: CASSQDVARYSEQFF. Looking up the rest from reference TRBV7-2 and TRBJ2-1 gives the full variable domain: GAGVSQSPSNKVTEKGKDVELRCDPISGHTALYWYRQSLGQGLEFLIYFQGNSAPDKSGLPSDRFSAERTGGSVSTLTIQRTQQEDSAVYLCASSQDVARYSEQFFGPGTRLTVL.